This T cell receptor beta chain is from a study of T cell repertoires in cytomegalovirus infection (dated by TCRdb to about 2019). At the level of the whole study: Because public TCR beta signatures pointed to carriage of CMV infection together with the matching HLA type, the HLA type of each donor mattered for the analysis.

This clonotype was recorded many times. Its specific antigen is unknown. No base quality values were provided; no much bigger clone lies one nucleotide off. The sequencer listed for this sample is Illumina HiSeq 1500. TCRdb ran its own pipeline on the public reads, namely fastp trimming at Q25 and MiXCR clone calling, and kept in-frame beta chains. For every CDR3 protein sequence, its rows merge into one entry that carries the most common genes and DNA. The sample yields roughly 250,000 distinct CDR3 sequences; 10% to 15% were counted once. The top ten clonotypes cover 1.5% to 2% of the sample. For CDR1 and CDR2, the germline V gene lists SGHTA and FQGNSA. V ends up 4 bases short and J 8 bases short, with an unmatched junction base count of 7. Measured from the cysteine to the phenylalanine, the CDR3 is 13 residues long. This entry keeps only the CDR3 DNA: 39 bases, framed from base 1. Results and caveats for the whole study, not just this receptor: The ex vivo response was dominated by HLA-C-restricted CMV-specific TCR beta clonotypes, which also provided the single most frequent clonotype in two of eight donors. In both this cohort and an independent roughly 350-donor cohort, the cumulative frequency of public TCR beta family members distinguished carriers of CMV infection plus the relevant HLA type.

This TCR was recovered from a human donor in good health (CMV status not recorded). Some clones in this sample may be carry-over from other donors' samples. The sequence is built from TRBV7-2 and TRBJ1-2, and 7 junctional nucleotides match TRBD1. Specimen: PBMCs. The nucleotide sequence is TGTGCCAGCAGCTCCCCGGACAGGACCGGCTACACCTTC. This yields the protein CASSSPDRTGYTF.